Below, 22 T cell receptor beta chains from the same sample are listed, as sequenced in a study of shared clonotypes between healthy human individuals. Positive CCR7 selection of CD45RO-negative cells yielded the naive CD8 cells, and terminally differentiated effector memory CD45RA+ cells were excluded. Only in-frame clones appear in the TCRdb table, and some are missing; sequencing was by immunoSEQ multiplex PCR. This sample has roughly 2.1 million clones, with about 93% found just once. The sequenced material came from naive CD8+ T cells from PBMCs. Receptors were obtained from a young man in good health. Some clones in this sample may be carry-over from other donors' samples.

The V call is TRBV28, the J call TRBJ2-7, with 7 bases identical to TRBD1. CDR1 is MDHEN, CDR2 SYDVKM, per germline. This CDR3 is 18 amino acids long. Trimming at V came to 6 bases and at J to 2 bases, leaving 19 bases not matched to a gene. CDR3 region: CASSDPNPDRANPYEQYF. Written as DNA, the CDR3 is TGTGCCAGCAGCGACCCGAACCCTGACAGGGCTAACCCCTACGAGCAGTACTTC.

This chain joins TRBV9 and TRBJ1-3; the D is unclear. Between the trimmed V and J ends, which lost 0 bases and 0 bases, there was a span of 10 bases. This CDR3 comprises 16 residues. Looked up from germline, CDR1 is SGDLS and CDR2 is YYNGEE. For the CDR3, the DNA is TGTGCCAGCAGCGTAGCCCCGGGGAGCTCTGGAAACACCATATATTTT. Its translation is CASSVAPGSSGNTIYF.

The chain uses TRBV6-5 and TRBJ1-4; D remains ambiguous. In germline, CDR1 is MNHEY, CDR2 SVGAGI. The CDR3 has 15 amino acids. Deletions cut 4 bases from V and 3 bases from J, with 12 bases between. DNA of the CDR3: TGTGCCAGCAGTTCCCGGTCCGGGGCTAATGAAAAACTGTTTTTT. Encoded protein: CASSSRSGANEKLFF.

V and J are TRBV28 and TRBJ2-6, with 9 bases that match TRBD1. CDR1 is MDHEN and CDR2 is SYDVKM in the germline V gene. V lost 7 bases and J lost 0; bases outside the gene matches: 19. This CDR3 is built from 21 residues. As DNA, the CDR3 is TGTGCCAGCACCCCACTCGTAGGGACAGGGAGCCGACTCTCTGGGGCCAACGTCCTGACTTTC. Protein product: CASTPLVGTGSRLSGANVLTF.

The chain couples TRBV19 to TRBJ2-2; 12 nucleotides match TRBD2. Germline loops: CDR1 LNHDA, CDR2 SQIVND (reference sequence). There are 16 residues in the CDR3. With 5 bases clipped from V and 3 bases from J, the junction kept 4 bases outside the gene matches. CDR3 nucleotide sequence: TGTGCCAGTAGTTATCTAGCGGGAGGGTACACCGGGGAGCTGTTTTTT. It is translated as CASSYLAGGYTGELFF.

The CDR3 sequence: CASSSRGTGYGNTIYF. The CDR3 nucleotides read TGTGCCAGCAGCTCCCGGGGTACTGGATATGGAAACACCATATATTTT. The V gene is TRBV13, the J gene TRBJ1-3; the D is unclear. The CDR3 extends over 16 amino acids. Per the germline V gene, CDR1 is PRHDT and CDR2 is FYEKMQ (reference sequence). V lost 4 bases and J lost 3, with 16 bases in between.

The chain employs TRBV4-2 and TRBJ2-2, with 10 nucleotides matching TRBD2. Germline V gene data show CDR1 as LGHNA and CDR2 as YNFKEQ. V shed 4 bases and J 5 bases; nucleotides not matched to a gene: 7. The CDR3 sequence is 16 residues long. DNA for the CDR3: TGTGCCAGCAGCCCCCTAGCGGGAGAACCTACCGGGGAGCTGTTTTTT. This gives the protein CASSPLAGEPTGELFF.

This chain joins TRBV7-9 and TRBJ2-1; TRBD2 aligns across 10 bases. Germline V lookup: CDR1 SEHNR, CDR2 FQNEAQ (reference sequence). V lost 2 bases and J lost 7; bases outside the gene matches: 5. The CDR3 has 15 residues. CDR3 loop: CASSLQREGRNEQFF. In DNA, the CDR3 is TGTGCCAGCAGCTTACAGCGGGAGGGCCGAAATGAGCAGTTCTTC.

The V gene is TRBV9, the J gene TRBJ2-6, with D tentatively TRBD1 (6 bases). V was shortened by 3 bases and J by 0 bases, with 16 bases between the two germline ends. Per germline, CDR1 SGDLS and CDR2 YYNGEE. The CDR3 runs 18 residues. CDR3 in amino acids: CASSDPGQAVSGANVLTF. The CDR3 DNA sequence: TGTGCCAGCAGCGACCCGGGACAAGCTGTCTCTGGGGCCAACGTCCTGACTTTC. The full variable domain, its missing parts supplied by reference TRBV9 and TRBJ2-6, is DSGVTQTPKHLITATGQRVTLRCSPRSGDLSVYWYQQSLDQGLQFLIQYYNGEERAKGNILERFSAQQFPDLHSELNLSSLELGDSALYFCASSDPGQAVSGANVLTFGAGSRLTVL.

The chain's CDR3 is CASSPPWEGKDEQYF. The CDR3 DNA reads as TGTGCCAGCAGCCCACCCTGGGAGGGTAAGGACGAGCAGTACTTC. The chain has TRBV9 and TRBJ2-7, with 7 bases matching TRBD2. CDR1 SGDLS and CDR2 YYNGEE come from the germline V gene. With V trimmed by 4 bases and J by 5 bases, 12 bases remained unmatched. The CDR3 runs to 15 residues.

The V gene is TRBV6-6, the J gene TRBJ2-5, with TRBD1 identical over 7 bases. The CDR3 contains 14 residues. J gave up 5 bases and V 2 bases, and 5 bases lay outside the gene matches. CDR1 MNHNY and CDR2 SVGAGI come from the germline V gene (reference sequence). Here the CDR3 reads CASSYVGGRETQYF. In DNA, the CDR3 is TGTGCCAGCAGTTACGTAGGGGGCCGGGAGACCCAGTACTTC.

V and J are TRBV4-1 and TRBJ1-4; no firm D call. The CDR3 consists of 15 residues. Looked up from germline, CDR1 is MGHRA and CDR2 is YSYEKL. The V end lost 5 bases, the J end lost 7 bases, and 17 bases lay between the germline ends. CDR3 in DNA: TGCGCCAGCAGCATGACCTTCCTAGCGAGTGAAAAACTGTTTTTT. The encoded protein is CASSMTFLASEKLFF.

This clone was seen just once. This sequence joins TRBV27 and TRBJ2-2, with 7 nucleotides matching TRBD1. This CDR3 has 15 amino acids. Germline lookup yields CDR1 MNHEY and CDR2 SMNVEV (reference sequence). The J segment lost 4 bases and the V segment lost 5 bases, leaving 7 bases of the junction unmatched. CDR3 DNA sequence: TGTGCCAGCAGTCAGCCCGGGACAGTCACCGGGGAGCTGTTTTTT. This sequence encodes CASSQPGTVTGELFF.

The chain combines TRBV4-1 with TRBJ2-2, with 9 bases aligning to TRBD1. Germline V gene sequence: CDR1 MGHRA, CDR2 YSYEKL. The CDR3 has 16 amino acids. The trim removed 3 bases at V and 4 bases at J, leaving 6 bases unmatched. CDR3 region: CASSQGTGLSTGELFF. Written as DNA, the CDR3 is TGCGCCAGCAGCCAGGGGACAGGGCTTAGCACCGGGGAGCTGTTTTTT.

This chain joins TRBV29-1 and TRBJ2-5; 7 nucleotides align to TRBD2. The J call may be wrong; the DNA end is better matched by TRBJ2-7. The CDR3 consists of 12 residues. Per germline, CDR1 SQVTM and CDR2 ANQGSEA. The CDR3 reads CSVHEGGSEQYF. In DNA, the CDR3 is TGCAGCGTTCATGAGGGAGGGAGCGAGCAGTACTTC.

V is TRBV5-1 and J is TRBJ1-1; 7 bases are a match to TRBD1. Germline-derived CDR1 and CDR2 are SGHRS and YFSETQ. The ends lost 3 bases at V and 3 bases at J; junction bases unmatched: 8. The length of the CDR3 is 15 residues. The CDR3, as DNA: TGCGCCAGCAGCTGGTCCAGGGGGGTCGACACTGAAGCTTTCTTT. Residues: CASSWSRGVDTEAFF.

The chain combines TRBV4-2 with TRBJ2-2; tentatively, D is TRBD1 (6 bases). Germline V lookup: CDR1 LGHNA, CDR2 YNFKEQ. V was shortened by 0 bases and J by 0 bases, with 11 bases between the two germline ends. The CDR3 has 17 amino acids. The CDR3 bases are TGTGCCAGCAGCCAAGATGGACAGCGTCCGAACACCGGGGAGCTGTTTTTT. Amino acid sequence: CASSQDGQRPNTGELFF.

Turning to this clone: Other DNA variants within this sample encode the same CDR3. CDR3 amino acids: CASSLEPGLAYEQYF. As DNA, the CDR3 is TGCGCCAGCAGCTTGGAGCCAGGGCTAGCCTACGAGCAGTACTTC. The chain couples TRBV5-1 to TRBJ2-7; perhaps TRBD1 as D (5 bases). The length of the CDR3 is 15 residues. V lost 0 bases and J 2 bases, leaving 12 bases between the germline ends. Germline V CDR1 and CDR2: SGHRS, YFSETQ.

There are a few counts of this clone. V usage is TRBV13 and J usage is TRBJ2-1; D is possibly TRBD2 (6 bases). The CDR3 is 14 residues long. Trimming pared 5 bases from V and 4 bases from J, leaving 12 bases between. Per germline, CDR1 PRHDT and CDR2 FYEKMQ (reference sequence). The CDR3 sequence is CASSVPGSYNEQFF. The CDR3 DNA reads TGTGCCAGCAGCGTCCCCGGGAGTTACAATGAGCAGTTCTTC. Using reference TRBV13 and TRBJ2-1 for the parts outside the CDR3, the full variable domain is AAGVIQSPRHLIKEKRETATLKCYPIPRHDTVYWYQQGPGQDPQFLISFYEKMQSDKGSIPDRFSAQQFSDYHSELNMSSLELGDSALYFCASSVPGSYNEQFFGPGTRLTVL.

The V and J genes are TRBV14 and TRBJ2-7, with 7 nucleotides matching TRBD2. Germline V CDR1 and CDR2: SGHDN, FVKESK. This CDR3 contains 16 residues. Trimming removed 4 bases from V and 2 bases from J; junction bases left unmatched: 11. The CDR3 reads CASSRAESGTAYEQYF. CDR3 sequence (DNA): TGTGCCAGCAGCCGTGCAGAGAGCGGGACCGCCTACGAGCAGTACTTC.

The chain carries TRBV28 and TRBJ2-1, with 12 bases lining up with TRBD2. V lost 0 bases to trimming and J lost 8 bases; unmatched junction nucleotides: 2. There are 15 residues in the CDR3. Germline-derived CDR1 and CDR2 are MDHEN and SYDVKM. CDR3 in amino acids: CASSLWASGRDEQFF. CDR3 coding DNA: TGTGCCAGCAGTTTATGGGCTAGCGGGAGGGATGAGCAGTTCTTC.

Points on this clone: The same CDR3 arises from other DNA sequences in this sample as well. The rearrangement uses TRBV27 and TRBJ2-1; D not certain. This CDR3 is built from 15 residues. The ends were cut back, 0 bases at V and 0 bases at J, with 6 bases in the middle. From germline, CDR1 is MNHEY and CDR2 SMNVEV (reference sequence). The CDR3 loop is CASSLSQSSYNEQFF. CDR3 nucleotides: TGTGCCAGCAGTTTATCACAGAGCTCCTACAATGAGCAGTTCTTC.